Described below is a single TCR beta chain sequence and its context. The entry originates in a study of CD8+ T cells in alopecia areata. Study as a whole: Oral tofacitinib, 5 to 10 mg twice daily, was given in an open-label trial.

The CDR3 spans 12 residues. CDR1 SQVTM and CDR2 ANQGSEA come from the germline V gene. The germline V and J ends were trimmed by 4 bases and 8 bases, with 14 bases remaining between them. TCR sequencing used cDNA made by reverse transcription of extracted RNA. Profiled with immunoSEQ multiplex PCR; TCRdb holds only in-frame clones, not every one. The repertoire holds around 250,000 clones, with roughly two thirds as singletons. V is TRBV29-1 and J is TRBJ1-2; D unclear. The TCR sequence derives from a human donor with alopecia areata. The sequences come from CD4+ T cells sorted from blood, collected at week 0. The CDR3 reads CSVGMGGLGYTF. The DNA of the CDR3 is TGCAGCGTTGGGATGGGCGGTTTGGGCTACACCTTC.